One sample yielded the 16 T cell receptor beta chains listed below, sequenced in a study of cytomegalovirus exposure and HLA in healthy donors. The PCR was carried out with 60 Vbeta primers and 13 Jbeta primers. Data came from immunoSEQ multiplex PCR; TCRdb stores just in-frame clones and leaves some out. The table records over 85,000 clones, about 80% of them present only once. The source material was PBMCs. The origin of the receptors is a man in his forties in good health and CMV-seronegative.

This clone was seen only once. The chain has TRBV6-5 and TRBJ2-7; 7 nucleotides line up with TRBD2. The CDR3 has 12 residues. Per germline, CDR1 MNHEY and CDR2 SVGAGI. The V segment lost 8 bases and the J segment 3 bases; nucleotides outside the gene matches: 4. CDR3 DNA sequence: TGTGCCAGCGGCGGGAGCCTCTACGAGCAGTACTTC. Translating gives CASGGSLYEQYF.

The V gene is TRBV5-3, the J gene TRBJ2-7; D gene ambiguous. TRBV5-3 is an open reading frame, and its role is uncertain. This CDR3 has 14 amino acids. The V end was cut by 4 bases, the J end by 2 bases, with 13 bases between. This CDR3 is CARSPRSQTYEQYF. In nucleotides, the CDR3 is TGTGCCAGAAGCCCGAGGTCCCAGACCTACGAGCAGTACTTC.

This sequence joins TRBV10-3 and TRBJ2-7; perhaps TRBD2 as D (6 bases). In germline, CDR1 is ENHRY, CDR2 SYGVKD. The CDR3 length is 15 residues. The ends were cut back, 0 bases at V and 4 bases at J, with 13 bases in the middle. CDR3 residues: CAISESGLAEYEQYF. CDR3 coding DNA: TGTGCCATCAGTGAGTCCGGGTTAGCGGAATACGAGCAGTACTTC.

The chain uses TRBV5-6 and TRBJ1-2; D call uncertain. The germline V and J ends were trimmed by 1 base and 2 bases, with 12 bases remaining between them. CDR1 and CDR2 (germline): SGHDT, YYEEEE. The CDR3 spans 15 residues. The CDR3 reads CASSLNLVLNYGYTF. The CDR3 DNA is TGTGCCAGCAGCTTGAATCTAGTGCTCAACTATGGCTACACCTTC.

The chain carries TRBV28 and TRBJ2-2, with 10 nucleotides matching TRBD2. V shed 6 bases and J 5 bases; nucleotides not matched to a gene: 9. The CDR3 has 16 residues. Germline V CDR1 and CDR2: MDHEN, SYDVKM. DNA for the CDR3: TGTGCCAGCAGATCTAGAGCGGGAGGGCGAACCGGGGAGCTGTTTTTT. Translated: CASRSRAGGRTGELFF.

V and J are TRBV5-1 and TRBJ2-1; tentative D call: TRBD1 (7 bases). CDR3 length: 17 amino acids. The V gene lost 1 base and the J gene lost 4 bases, with 18 bases spanning the gap. Looked up from germline, CDR1 is SGHRS and CDR2 is YFSETQ. As DNA, the CDR3 is TGCGCCAGCAGCTTGCCCAGGGGGGTAGCGGCATACAATGAGCAGTTCTTC. Translated, it gives CASSLPRGVAAYNEQFF.

CDR3 coding DNA: TGTGCCAGCAGCACAGGGGGCGGCTATGGCTACACCTTC. This sequence encodes CASSTGGGYGYTF. The rearrangement uses TRBV11-2 and TRBJ1-2; TRBD1 matches 9 bases. The CDR3 is 13 residues long. Per the germline V gene, CDR1 is SGHAT and CDR2 is FQNNGV. J was trimmed by 4 bases and V by 5 bases; bases with no gene match: 2.

V gene TRBV6-1 combines with J gene TRBJ2-7; 7 nucleotides match TRBD2. Germline CDR1 reads MNHNS; CDR2 reads SASEGT. The CDR3 length is 14 residues. With V trimmed by 11 bases and J by 7 bases, 17 bases remained unmatched. The CDR3 DNA follows: TGTGCCCCCCTCGGCGGGAGCGAGAGCAAGGAGCAGTACTTC. It translates to CAPLGGSESKEQYF.

The chain is built from TRBV7-3 and TRBJ2-3; 13 bases agree with TRBD2. The CDR3 runs 14 residues. V shed 2 bases, J shed 10 bases, and the junction held 3 bases outside the gene matches. Germline CDR1 reads SGHTA; CDR2 reads FQGTGA. The CDR3, as DNA: TGTGCCAGCAGCTTAGACACTAGCGGGGGGGCGCAGTATTTT. Its translation is CASSLDTSGGAQYF.

J is TRBJ2-7 and V is TRBV10-3; the D is unclear. V was clipped by 3 bases and J by 4 bases, with 7 bases between them. The CDR3 consists of 12 residues. Germline CDR1 and CDR2: ENHRY and SYGVKD. This chain's CDR3 is CAISDGEYEQYF. The CDR3 nucleotides are TGTGCCATCAGTGACGGAGAATACGAGCAGTACTTC.

The CDR3 coding sequence is TGTGCCAGCAGCGATTCTCAGGGGACAGATACGCAGTATTTT. Translation: CASSDSQGTDTQYF. This chain uses TRBV28 with TRBJ2-3; possible D gene TRBD1, 6 bases. CDR3 size: 14 residues. Germline V CDR1 and CDR2: MDHEN, SYDVKM. V lost 6 bases, J lost 3 bases, and 13 bases lay in between.

The rearrangement links TRBV4-3 to TRBJ2-6; a possible D gene is TRBD1 (5 bases). Deletions cut 1 base from V and 2 bases from J, with 18 bases between. The CDR3 covers 19 residues. Germline CDR1 LGHNA, CDR2 YSLEER. The CDR3 spells CASSQVQVAFQAGANVLTF. The CDR3 DNA is TGCGCCAGCAGCCAAGTACAGGTAGCCTTCCAAGCTGGGGCCAACGTCCTGACTTTC.

This clone showed up just once. CDR3 amino acids: CASSLDSGVYNEQFF. The CDR3 DNA reads TGTGCCAGCAGTCTAGATAGCGGGGTCTACAATGAGCAGTTCTTC. This chain connects TRBV6-5 to TRBJ2-1; 8 bases are a match to TRBD2. The CDR3 runs 15 residues. The trim removed 5 bases at V and 3 bases at J, leaving 6 bases unmatched. Germline-derived CDR1 and CDR2 are MNHEY and SVGAGI.

The V gene is TRBV6-6, the J gene TRBJ2-7; 7 nucleotides align to TRBD1. The CDR3 loop spans 14 amino acids. CDR1 and CDR2 (germline): MNHNY, SVGAGI (reference sequence). V lost 8 bases to trimming and J lost 3 bases; unmatched junction nucleotides: 10. This CDR3 reads CASDGRGPFYEQYF. The DNA of the CDR3 is TGTGCCAGCGATGGAAGGGGGCCCTTCTACGAGCAGTACTTC.

The J gene is TRBJ1-1, the V gene TRBV14; D remains unclear. Trimming removed 1 base at V and 5 bases at J, with 14 bases between. The CDR3 covers 15 residues. Germline V gives CDR1 SGHDN, CDR2 FVKESK. CDR3 residues: CASSQAVRLGTEAFF. The CDR3 DNA follows: TGTGCCAGCAGCCAAGCAGTCAGACTTGGTACTGAAGCTTTCTTT.

The table lists this clone with a few counts. The chain combines TRBV6-1 with TRBJ2-1; 8 bases line up with TRBD2. Germline V gene data show CDR1 as MNHNS and CDR2 as SASEGT. The CDR3 is 14 residues long. The junction had 3 bases not matched to a gene; V was cut back by 2 bases and J by 6 bases. For the CDR3, the DNA is TGTGCCAGCAGTGAAATAGCGGGGCTCAATGAGCAGTTCTTC. It is translated as CASSEIAGLNEQFF.